This T cell receptor beta chain was captured in a study of T cells in Graves' hyperthyroidism and ophthalmopathy. Looked up from germline, CDR1 is MNHEY and CDR2 is SVGAGI. V dropped 5 bases and J dropped 10 bases, with 21 bases sitting between them. The CDR3 loop spans 15 amino acids. This clonotype appeared many times. TCR beta CDR3 regions were amplified from RNA transcripts. With the HTBI primer set, the TCR CDR3 went through a first round of RT-PCR. TCRdb fed the multiplex PCR reads into MiXCR, producing one record per CDR3 protein. The table lists roughly 100,000 distinct CDR3 sequences, roughly 50% of them singletons. In patients aged 18 to 65, hyperthyroidism was newly diagnosed, with duration under 2 months.

This chain joins TRBV6-5 and TRBJ2-1; possible D gene TRBD2, 7 bases. This clonotype was sampled from a man aged 40-49 years with Graves' hyperthyroidism. The material sequenced was blood. This CDR3 is CASSAPRGGGREQFF. The CDR3 DNA reads as TGTGCCAGCAGTGCCCCGAGGGGGGGGGGCAGGGAGCAGTTCTTC.